These T cell receptor beta chains were read from a single sample in a study of cytomegalovirus exposure and HLA in healthy donors. Generated by immunoSEQ multiplex PCR, the TCRdb table keeps only in-frame clones and is missing some. The table lists over 65,000 clones, 67% of them singletons. Sequenced: PBMCs. Receptors were obtained from a woman aged 50 to 65 in good health and CMV-seropositive. Each CDR3 is given with its conserved first and last residue. D genes are given only for firm matches. Clone size is given for some rows only: seen once, a few or many times, or a class if the clone is expanded.

clone_size d_call j_call v_call cdr3_nt cdr3_aa
NA NA TRBJ2-2 TRBV19 TGTGCCAGCAGGGTCCCCGGGGAGCTGTTTTTT CASRVPGELFF
NA NA TRBJ2-3 TRBV11-3 TGTGCCAGCAGCTTAGAGGGGGCGGAGAGCACAGATACGCAGTATTTT CASSLEGAESTDTQYF
once NA TRBJ2-1 TRBV5-1 TGCGCCAGCAGGCCCGGGACAACAAACAATGAGCAGTTCTTC CASRPGTTNNEQFF
NA NA TRBJ2-3 TRBV7-3 TGTGCCAGCAGCCCGAGCGGTAGCGGCACAGATACGCAGTATTTT CASSPSGSGTDTQYF
NA NA TRBJ2-3 TRBV5-1 TGCGCCAGCAGCCATACACCAATCACAGATACGCAGTATTTT CASSHTPITDTQYF
NA NA TRBJ2-1 TRBV6-4 TGTGCCAGCAGTGACTCCAGGGCTCGGGATGAGCAGTTCTTC CASSDSRARDEQFF
NA TRBD1 TRBJ1-1 TRBV10-2 TGCGCCAGCAGCTTGCGGGTCTTGGGACAGGGGACCACTGAAGCTTTCTTT CASSLRVLGQGTTEAFF
few TRBD2 TRBJ2-1 TRBV5-4 TGTGCCAGCAGCTTGGAGCGGGGGGGTGTAACGGGGCCCAATGAGCAGTTCTTC CASSLERGGVTGPNEQFF
few NA TRBJ1-2 TRBV2 TGTGCCAGCAGAGGGGAGGACTATGGCTACACCTTC CASRGEDYGYTF
NA NA TRBJ2-1 TRBV9 TGTGCCAGCAAGGGGCCGTTCAATGAGCAGTTCTTC CASKGPFNEQFF
once NA TRBJ1-1 TRBV7-9 TGTGCCAGCAGCCCGCGGGGGGCCACTGAAGCTTTCTTT CASSPRGATEAFF
NA NA TRBJ2-5 TRBV18 TGTGCCAGCTCGGCCGGGGTCGTACAGACCCAGTACTTC CASSAGVVQTQYF
NA TRBD1 TRBJ1-5 TRBV2 TGTGCCAGCACCCCGAGACAGGGGAATCAGCCCCAGCATTTT CASTPRQGNQPQHF
NA NA TRBJ2-7 TRBV4-1 TGCGCCAGCAGCCAAGGATTACGAGGGCTTAACTACGAGCAGTACTTC CASSQGLRGLNYEQYF
NA NA TRBJ1-1 TRBV6-1 TGTGCCAGCACGGACAGCGAAGCTTTCTTT CASTDSEAFF
NA NA TRBJ1-2 TRBV9 TGTGCCAGCAGCGCCACAGGGAACTATGGCTACACCTTC CASSATGNYGYTF
NA TRBD1 TRBJ1-2 TRBV6-5 TGTGCCAGCAGCCCTGGGGACAGGGGGCCCGGCTACACCTTC CASSPGDRGPGYTF
NA NA TRBJ1-1 TRBV9 TGTGCCAGCAGTGAGACTCAGGACCCGCGGGACACTGAAGCTTTCTTT CASSETQDPRDTEAFF
NA NA TRBJ1-5 TRBV7-2 TGTGCCAGCAGCTTTCGAGGCAGCTTATGGCCCCAGCATTTT CASSFRGSLWPQHF
once NA TRBJ1-3 TRBV1 TGCACCAGCACCAGGGGTCCGAGCTCTGGAAACACCATATATTTT CTSTRGPSSGNTIYF
once TRBD1 TRBJ1-2 TRBV28 TGTGCCAGCCAGGGGGACAGGGTCTATGGCTACACCTTC CASQGDRVYGYTF
NA TRBD1 TRBJ1-5 TRBV5-1 TGCGCCAGCAGCCAGACAGGGCATCAGCCCCAGCATTTT CASSQTGHQPQHF